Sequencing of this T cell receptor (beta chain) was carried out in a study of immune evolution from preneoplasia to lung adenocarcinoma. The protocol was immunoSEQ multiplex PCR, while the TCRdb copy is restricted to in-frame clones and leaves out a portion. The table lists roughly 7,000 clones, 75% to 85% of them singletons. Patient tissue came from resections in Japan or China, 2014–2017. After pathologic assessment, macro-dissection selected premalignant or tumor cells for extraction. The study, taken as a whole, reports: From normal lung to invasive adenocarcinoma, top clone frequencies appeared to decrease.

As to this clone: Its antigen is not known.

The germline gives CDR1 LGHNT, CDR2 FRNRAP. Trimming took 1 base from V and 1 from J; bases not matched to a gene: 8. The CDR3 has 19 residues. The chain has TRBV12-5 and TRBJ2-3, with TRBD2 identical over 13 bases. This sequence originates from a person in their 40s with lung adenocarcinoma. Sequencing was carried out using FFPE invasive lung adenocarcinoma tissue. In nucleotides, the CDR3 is TGTGCTAGTGGTTTGGGAACTAGCGGGGGGGCCTGGGGCACAGATACGCAGTATTTT. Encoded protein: CASGLGTSGGAWGTDTQYF.